This TCR beta chain derives from a study of blood T cell repertoires in COVID-19. In the study overall: T cells, B-cell-depleted T cells, or PBMCs supplied cDNA or gDNA.

Here immunoSEQ multiplex PCR was the method, and the copy in TCRdb shows in-frame clones only, minus some. The sample consists of about 150,000 clones, around four fifths of them appearing once. The CDR3 is 16 residues long. The germline V gene encodes CDR1 SGHTA and CDR2 FQGNSA. J lost 0 bases, V lost 10 bases, and 7 bases had no gene match. Specimen: peripheral blood. The chain is built from TRBV7-2 and TRBJ2-2; 11 positions agree with TRBD2. The receptor was isolated from a human donor in a cohort sampled during active COVID-19. In DNA, the CDR3 is TGTGCCATCACCGGACTAGCGGGCGCGAACACCGGGGAGCTGTTTTTT. Amino acid sequence: CAITGLAGANTGELFF.